One sample yielded the 7 T cell receptor beta chains listed below, sequenced in a study of cytomegalovirus exposure and HLA in healthy donors. A multiplex PCR was run with 60 Vbeta primers and 13 Jbeta primers. Libraries were prepared by immunoSEQ multiplex PCR; TCRdb keeps only in-frame clonotypes and omits some of them. This sample has about 150,000 clones, with about 74% found just once. The sequencing input was PBMCs. Receptors originate from a woman between 40 and 50 years old in good health and CMV-seronegative.

The chain joins TRBV10-1 to TRBJ2-1, with 7 bases aligning to TRBD1. The germline V gene encodes CDR1 WNHNN and CDR2 SYGVQD (reference sequence). V lost 5 bases and J lost 6; bases outside the gene matches: 1. The CDR3 is made up of 12 amino acids. The chain's CDR3 is CASSRTGNEQFF. The DNA of the CDR3 is TGCGCCAGCAGTAGGACAGGCAATGAGCAGTTCTTC.

This chain joins TRBV5-6 and TRBJ1-2, with TRBD1 matching 11 bases. Germline lookup yields CDR1 SGHDT and CDR2 YYEEEE. V dropped 6 bases and J dropped 6; count of bases not matched to a gene: 13. This CDR3 has 16 residues. The CDR3, as DNA: TGTGCCAGCAACCCCCGGGACAGGGGGTATCGAAATGGCTACACCTTC. It translates to CASNPRDRGYRNGYTF.

The V and J genes are TRBV13 and TRBJ2-3, with TRBD2 matching over 9 bases. Germline CDR1 is PRHDT and CDR2 is FYEKMQ (reference sequence). V lost 2 bases, J lost 1 base, and 4 bases stayed unmatched. This CDR3 is 16 amino acids long. CDR3 amino acids: CASSLTRTSGTDTQYF. CDR3 in DNA: TGTGCCAGCAGCTTAACCCGGACTAGCGGCACAGATACGCAGTATTTT.

The chain has TRBV5-1 and TRBJ2-3; 9 bases match TRBD1. Germline V gives CDR1 SGHRS, CDR2 YFSETQ. Unmatched junction bases numbered 4, after V lost 1 base and J lost 4 bases. The CDR3 has 15 residues. The CDR3, as DNA: TGCGCCAGCAGCTTGCGAGGGACAGGGCCAGATACGCAGTATTTT. Translating it yields CASSLRGTGPDTQYF.

This clone was seen only once. CDR3 DNA: TGTGCCAGTAGACAGGGGGCGATGAGCCCCCTCTCCTACAATGAGCAGTTCTTC. Translation gives CASRQGAMSPLSYNEQFF. The V gene is TRBV19, the J gene TRBJ2-1, with 9 positions matching TRBD1. CDR3 length: 18 amino acids. Germline V gene sequence: CDR1 LNHDA, CDR2 SQIVND (reference sequence). After removal of 6 bases from V and 0 bases from J, the junction contained 12 bases not matched to a gene.

Remarks on this clone: The sample has other DNA sequences that encode this CDR3 too. J is TRBJ2-5 and V is TRBV5-1, with 7 bases lining up with TRBD1. The trim removed 0 bases at V and 2 bases at J, leaving 1 base unmatched. CDR1 is SGHRS and CDR2 is YFSETQ in the germline V gene. The CDR3 has 14 residues. The CDR3 sequence is CASSLGRGQETQYF. In nucleotides, the CDR3 is TGCGCCAGCAGCTTGGGCAGGGGGCAAGAGACCCAGTACTTC.

V usage is TRBV9 and J usage is TRBJ2-7; a possible D gene is TRBD2 (5 bases). There are 16 residues in the CDR3. V was pared by 1 base and J by 4 bases, with 18 bases between. The V gene's germline CDR1 is SGDLS and CDR2 YYNGEE. The CDR3 loop reads CASSVNPGIAIYEQYF. The CDR3 nucleotides are TGTGCCAGCAGCGTAAACCCCGGGATAGCCATTTACGAGCAGTACTTC. Variable domain in full (rest from reference TRBV9 and TRBJ2-7): DSGVTQTPKHLITATGQRVTLRCSPRSGDLSVYWYQQSLDQGLQFLIQYYNGEERAKGNILERFSAQQFPDLHSELNLSSLELGDSALYFCASSVNPGIAIYEQYFGPGTRLTVT.